This is a list of T cell receptor beta chains from one sample in a study of blood T cell repertoires in COVID-19. Generated by immunoSEQ multiplex PCR, the TCRdb table keeps only in-frame clones and is missing some. The sample holds 270,000 or so clones, 89% seen once. What was sequenced was peripheral blood. These TCRs come from a woman between 35 and 50 years old who had recovered from COVID-19. CDR3s include the opening cysteine and the closing phenylalanine or tryptophan. Each record gives: V gene, clone size, J gene, D gene, CDR3 protein, CDR3 DNA. D genes are given only for firm matches. Size is omitted from some rows. Given values are once, few, many or a class for expanded clones.

>TRBV2|NA|TRBJ2-7|NA
CASSLQGSDLYEQYF
TGTGCCAGCAGTCTACAGGGTTCCGATCTCTACGAGCAGTACTTC
>TRBV7-9|few|TRBJ2-1|TRBD2
CASSPTSGGDHEQFF
TGTGCCAGCAGTCCGACTAGCGGGGGGGATCATGAGCAGTTCTTC
>TRBV11-3|NA|TRBJ2-1|TRBD2
CASSLQGLAGAGEQFF
TGTGCCAGCAGCTTACAAGGACTAGCGGGAGCAGGTGAGCAGTTCTTC
>TRBV7-8|NA|TRBJ2-3|NA
CASSLRETDTQYF
TGTGCCAGCAGCTTACGGGAGACAGATACGCAGTATTTT
>TRBV29-1|NA|TRBJ2-5|TRBD1
CSVGQGFSETQYF
TGCAGCGTAGGACAGGGTTTCTCGGAGACCCAGTACTTC
>TRBV19|NA|TRBJ1-2|NA
CASRPERGALHGYTF
TGTGCCAGTAGGCCCGAGAGAGGAGCCCTCCATGGCTACACCTTC
>TRBV10-1|once|TRBJ2-2|NA
CASSEVAGLSGELFF
TGCGCCAGCAGTGAGGTGGCAGGTTTGTCCGGGGAGCTGTTTTTT
>TRBV6-4|NA|TRBJ1-5|TRBD1
CASKMTGNGQPQHF
TGTGCCAGCAAAATGACAGGGAACGGACAGCCCCAGCATTTT
>TRBV5-1|few|TRBJ2-2|NA
CASSLLALANTGELFF
TGCGCCAGCAGCTTGTTAGCATTGGCGAACACCGGGGAGCTGTTTTTT
>TRBV28|once|TRBJ1-2|TRBD1
CASSLGTGGDGYTF
TGTGCCAGCAGTTTAGGGACAGGGGGGGACGGCTACACCTTC
>TRBV6-1|NA|TRBJ1-6|NA
CASSENSNSPLHF
TGTGCCAGCAGTGAAAATAGTAATTCACCCCTCCACTTT
>TRBV6-6|NA|TRBJ2-3|NA
CASSPVGGDTDTQYF
TGTGCCAGCAGCCCCGTAGGCGGGGACACAGATACGCAGTATTTT
>TRBV7-9|once|TRBJ1-2|TRBD1
CASSLVKGQGGYGYTF
TGTGCCAGCAGCTTAGTAAAGGGACAGGGTGGGTATGGCTACACCTTC
>TRBV19|NA|TRBJ2-4|TRBD1
CASSIGLEDRGGPRWNIQYF
TGTGCCAGTAGTATTGGGTTAGAGGACAGGGGAGGTCCCAGGTGGAACATTCAGTACTTC
>TRBV24-1|NA|TRBJ2-1|TRBD1
CATSETGTGGYNEQFF
TGTGCCACCAGTGAAACCGGGACAGGGGGCTACAATGAGCAGTTCTTC
>TRBV19|NA|TRBJ1-5|NA
CASSIAGQGRQPQHF
TGTGCCAGTAGTATAGCGGGGCAGGGGCGTCAGCCCCAGCATTTT
>TRBV19|NA|TRBJ2-2|NA
CASSIQGTGELFF
TGTGCCAGTAGTATCCAGGGTACCGGGGAGCTGTTTTTT
>TRBV15|NA|TRBJ1-3|NA
CATRVGSGNTIYF
TGTGCCACCAGGGTCGGCTCTGGAAACACCATATATTTT
>TRBV28|NA|TRBJ1-6|NA
CASRNRENLHF
TGTGCCAGCAGGAACAGGGAGAACCTCCACTTT
>TRBV9|NA|TRBJ2-7|NA
CASSAGAGQGGYEQYF
TGTGCCAGCAGCGCCGGAGCGGGTCAGGGAGGCTACGAGCAGTACTTC
>TRBV7-3|NA|TRBJ2-1|TRBD2
CASSPRAGGTYNEQFF
TGTGCCAGCAGCCCACGGGCCGGGGGGACCTACAATGAGCAGTTCTTC
>TRBV6-2/TRBV6-3|NA|TRBJ2-1|TRBD2
CASSRPGTSSTFF
TGTGCCAGCAGCCGGCCCGGGACTAGCTCCACGTTCTTC
>TRBV6-5|NA|TRBJ1-1|TRBD1
CASTQGDMNTEAFF
TGTGCCAGCACCCAGGGGGACATGAACACTGAAGCTTTCTTT
>TRBV3-1/TRBV3-2|NA|TRBJ1-1|NA
CASNSDTNTEAFF
TGTGCCAGCAACTCGGACACGAACACTGAAGCTTTCTTT
>TRBV24-1|NA|TRBJ2-5|NA
CATSDSRGAGETQYF
TGTGCCACCAGTGATTCAAGAGGGGCGGGGGAGACCCAGTACTTC
>TRBV18|NA|TRBJ1-4|TRBD1
CASSLNRGQAEKLFF
TGTGCCAGCTCACTAAACAGGGGGCAGGCTGAAAAACTGTTTTTT
>TRBV11-2|NA|TRBJ1-4|NA
CASRSNGPGSEKLFF
TGTGCCAGCAGGTCGAACGGGCCAGGGTCGGAAAAACTGTTTTTT
>TRBV19|once|TRBJ2-2|TRBD1
CASSKGQGNTGELFF
TGTGCCAGTAGCAAGGGACAGGGAAACACCGGGGAGCTGTTTTTT
>TRBV6-6|NA|TRBJ2-3|NA
CASSYSGGNTQYF
TGTGCCAGCAGTTACTCTGGCGGTAATACGCAGTATTTT
>TRBV28|NA|TRBJ1-5|TRBD1
CASSIGQGNQPQHF
TGTGCCAGCAGTATAGGACAGGGGAATCAGCCCCAGCATTTT
>TRBV29-1|NA|TRBJ1-1|NA
CSGHQQGPDTEAFF
TGCAGCGGACACCAGCAGGGGCCCGACACTGAAGCTTTCTTT